The clone carrying this T cell receptor (beta chain) was picked up a small number of times. Its target is not known. Per germline, CDR1 LGHNA and CDR2 YNFKEQ. V shed 1 base and J shed 7 bases, with 13 bases lying between them. CDR3 length: 14 residues. The data belong to a study of T cells after yellow fever vaccination. TCRdb fed the 5' RACE reads into MiXCR, producing one record per CDR3 protein. This sample yields under 550,000 distinct CDR3 sequences, of which about a fifth are seen a single time; 16% belongs to the top ten. Findings and caveats of the study: The presence of abundant clonotypes contaminating from the bulk population was possible in FACS-sorted repertoires.

This receptor was taken from a man between 18 and 35 years old who received the YFV17D yellow fever vaccine. The source material was PBMCs, sampled about 20 days after the first yellow fever vaccination. The genes are TRBV4-2 and TRBJ1-2; no reliable D call. The CDR3 DNA reads as TGTGCCAGCAGCCAAGGGCCCCTAGGAAGTGGCTACACCTTC. It specifies CASSQGPLGSGYTF.